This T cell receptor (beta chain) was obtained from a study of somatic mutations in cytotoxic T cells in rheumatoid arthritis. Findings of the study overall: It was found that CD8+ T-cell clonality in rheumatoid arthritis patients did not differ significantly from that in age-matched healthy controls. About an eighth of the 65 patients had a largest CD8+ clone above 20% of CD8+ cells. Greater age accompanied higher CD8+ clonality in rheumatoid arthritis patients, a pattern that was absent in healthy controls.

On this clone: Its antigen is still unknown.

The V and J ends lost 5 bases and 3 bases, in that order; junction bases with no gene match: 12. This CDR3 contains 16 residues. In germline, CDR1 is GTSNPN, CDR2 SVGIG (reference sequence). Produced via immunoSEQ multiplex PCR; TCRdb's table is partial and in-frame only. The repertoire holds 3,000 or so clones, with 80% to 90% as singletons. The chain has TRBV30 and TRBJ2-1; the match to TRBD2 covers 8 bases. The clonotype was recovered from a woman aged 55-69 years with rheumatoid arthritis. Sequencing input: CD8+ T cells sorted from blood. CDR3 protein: CAWAQTGGVFYNEQFF. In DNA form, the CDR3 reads TGTGCCTGGGCTCAGACCGGGGGGGTCTTCTACAATGAGCAGTTCTTC.